Listed below are T cell receptor beta chains from one sample, sequenced in a study of blood T cell repertoires in COVID-19. The table came from immunoSEQ multiplex PCR; TCRdb's copy has only in-frame clones and leaves some out. The sample contains about 150,000 clones, roughly 89% of which appear only once. Material for sequencing was PBMCs or T cells enriched from blood (not recorded which). The receptors shown here come from a woman aged 45 to 65 who had been exposed to COVID-19. The CDR3 runs from the conserved cysteine through the conserved F or W. A D gene is named only where the DNA matches it firmly. For some rows the clone size is stated as once, few or many, or as a class when expanded; others skip it.

>19|TRBV5-3|TRBD2|TRBJ2-3|.
TGTGCCAGAAGCTGGCCCGTAGCGGGGACCAACCCAGGCACAGATACGCAGTATTTT
CARSWPVAGTNPGTDTQYF
>16|TRBV5-4|.|TRBJ2-1|once
TGTGCCAGCAGCTTCGGCCGCAGGGGGGCGGTGGGTGAGCAGTTCTTC
CASSFGRRGAVGEQFF
>13|TRBV5-4|.|TRBJ1-4|.
TGTGCCAGCAGCTTTGGGCCAGATGAAAAACTGTTTTTT
CASSFGPDEKLFF
>11|TRBV20-1|.|TRBJ1-1|.
TGCAGTGCTTGGACAGACACTGAAGCTTTCTTT
CSAWTDTEAFF
>18|TRBV19|TRBD2|TRBJ2-3|.
TGTGCCAGTAGTATGACTAGCGGGGCCCAATCCCCCACAGATACGCAGTATTTT
CASSMTSGAQSPTDTQYF
>17|TRBV3-1/TRBV3-2|TRBD2|TRBJ2-2|.
TGTGCCAGCAGCCAAGTGGGACTAGCGGGAGGGAACGGGGAGCTGTTTTTT
CASSQVGLAGGNGELFF
>16|TRBV5-6|.|TRBJ1-4|.
TGTGCCAGCAGCCCAAGCTTGGTGCAGGGAGGCGAAAAACTGTTTTTT
CASSPSLVQGGEKLFF
>11|TRBV20-1|.|TRBJ1-1|few
TGCATTGGCGGTAGGCCTCAGTCGGCTTTCTTT
CIGGRPQSAFF
>15|TRBV15|.|TRBJ1-3|.
TGTGCCACCAGCAGAAACAGGGAACCTGGAAACACCATATATTTT
CATSRNREPGNTIYF
>17|TRBV27|TRBD1|TRBJ1-2|.
TGTGCCAGCAGTTTATCGGCCGGGACAGGGAGAATAAATGGCTACACCTTC
CASSLSAGTGRINGYTF
>18|TRBV5-5|TRBD1|TRBJ1-1|.
TGTGCCAGCAGTAACCGGGCAACAGGGGGCTCTTTGGGGACTGAAGCTTTCTTT
CASSNRATGGSLGTEAFF
>17|TRBV5-4|TRBD2|TRBJ2-5|.
TGTGCCAGCAGCTTGGGATTTGGCGGGGGGGCGGAAGAGACCCAGTACTTC
CASSLGFGGGAEETQYF
>14|TRBV2|.|TRBJ1-3|.
TGTGCCAGCAGAATGCAGGGGACTGGAAACACCATATATTTT
CASRMQGTGNTIYF
>15|TRBV6-2/TRBV6-3|.|TRBJ1-1|.
TGTGCCAGCAGTGGACACGGGACTCCGAAGGCTGAAGCTTTCTTT
CASSGHGTPKAEAFF
>14|TRBV2|.|TRBJ1-5|.
TGTGCCAGCAGGGCGACAGGAGACAATCAGCCCCAGCATTTT
CASRATGDNQPQHF
>14|TRBV5-4|.|TRBJ2-7|.
TGTGCCAGCAAACTACAGGGTAGCGCCTACGAGCAGTACTTC
CASKLQGSAYEQYF
>13|TRBV12-3/TRBV12-4|.|TRBJ1-6|.
TGTGCCAGCAGTTCCCGGGTGAATTCACCCCTCCACTTT
CASSSRVNSPLHF
>12|TRBV27|.|TRBJ1-2|.
TGTGCCAGCTCTTCAGGGGACTATGGCTACACCTTC
CASSSGDYGYTF
>14|TRBV29-1|TRBD2|TRBJ2-2|.
TGCAGCGCCGCATTAGCGGGAGAGGTCGGGGAGCTGTTTTTT
CSAALAGEVGELFF
>14|TRBV4-1|TRBD1|TRBJ1-2|once
TGCGCCAGCAGCCCAGACAGGGGGGACTATGGCTACACCTTC
CASSPDRGDYGYTF
>16|TRBV6-2/TRBV6-3|.|TRBJ1-5|.
TGTGCCAGCAGCCTTTGGGCCAGCAACCCTAATCAGCCCCAGCATTTT
CASSLWASNPNQPQHF
>13|TRBV19|TRBD1|TRBJ1-1|few
TGTGCCAGTAGTCCCCCAGGGGGCATTGAAGCTTTCTTT
CASSPPGGIEAFF
>17|TRBV5-1|TRBD1|TRBJ1-1|.
TGCGCCAGCAGCAGGGGAGGGACAGGGGGCAAGGACACTGAAGCTTTCTTT
CASSRGGTGGKDTEAFF
>17|TRBV11-3|TRBD1|TRBJ1-6|.
TGTGCCAGCAGCTTAGAAGCAGGGGGGTCCTATAATTCACCCCTCCACTTT
CASSLEAGGSYNSPLHF
>13|TRBV18|.|TRBJ2-5|.
TGTGCCAGCTCACCACTAGCTTTGGAGACCCAGTACTTC
CASSPLALETQYF
>17|TRBV6-2/TRBV6-3|TRBD2|TRBJ2-7|.
TGTGCCAGCAGTAAACCCAGACGACTAGCGGCTACCTACGAGCAGTACTTC
CASSKPRRLAATYEQYF
>17|TRBV5-1|TRBD1|TRBJ1-3|once
TGCGCCAGCAGCTTGAACCCCGGGACAGGGGCCGGAAACACCATATATTTT
CASSLNPGTGAGNTIYF
>15|TRBV6-5|.|TRBJ2-3|.
TGTGCCAGCGGAACATTGGGGGGGCTTGGAGATACGCAGTATTTT
CASGTLGGLGDTQYF
>15|TRBV9|.|TRBJ2-3|few
TGTGCCAGCAGCGTTAGTGGGAGTGGTAAAGATACGCAGTATTTT
CASSVSGSGKDTQYF
>13|TRBV7-2|.|TRBJ1-5|.
TGTGCCAGCAGCTTGGCAGTCAATCAGCCCCAGCATTTT
CASSLAVNQPQHF
>15|TRBV6-5|TRBD1|TRBJ2-7|.
TGTGCCAGCATTAGGTCGACAGGGTCCTCCTACGAGCAGTACTTC
CASIRSTGSSYEQYF
>15|TRBV6-5|.|TRBJ2-2|.
TGTGCCAGCAGTTACGGTCAGGTGAACACCGGGGAGCTGTTTTTT
CASSYGQVNTGELFF
>15|TRBV9|TRBD2|TRBJ2-1|.
TGTGCCAGCAGCGCCTCCGGGACTAGCGGGGACCTCGAATTCTTC
CASSASGTSGDLEFF
>14|TRBV14|.|TRBJ2-2|.
TGTGCCAGCAGTCCCGGGACTCGGACCGGGGAGCTGTTTTTT
CASSPGTRTGELFF
>12|TRBV27|.|TRBJ2-1|.
TGTGCCAGCAGTTCGGCAGAGGATGAGCAGTTCTTC
CASSSAEDEQFF